Listed below are T cell receptor beta chains from one sample, sequenced in a study of chemoradiotherapy in HPV16-positive cancers. Using immunoSEQ multiplex PCR, the repertoire was profiled, and TCRdb retains in-frame clones only, with some absent. The sample gives about 12,000 clones, roughly 63% of which show up once; less than 20% is in the top ten. This sample was obtained from a patient who underwent chemoradiotherapy. The receptors were sampled from a human donor with HPV-associated anogenital cancer. CDR3s include the opening cysteine and the closing phenylalanine or tryptophan. A D gene is named only where the DNA matches it firmly. Expanded clones are given a class, and other clones once, few, many or no size at all.

cdr3_nt: TGTGCCAGCAGTGAAAGGGGTACCTATGGCTACACCTTC
cdr3_aa: CASSERGTYGYTF
clone_size: .
d_call: .
j_call: TRBJ1-2
v_call: TRBV2

cdr3_nt: TGCAGCGTCGACAGCCGCCAAGAGACCCAGTACTTC
cdr3_aa: CSVDSRQETQYF
clone_size: .
d_call: .
j_call: TRBJ2-5
v_call: TRBV29-1

cdr3_nt: TGTGCCAGCAGGGTCCGCAGGGGGCTGGGTTCCGAGCAGTACTTC
cdr3_aa: CASRVRRGLGSEQYF
clone_size: .
d_call: TRBD1
j_call: TRBJ2-7
v_call: TRBV7-2

cdr3_nt: TGTGCCAGCAGTTCGGGAAGGTTCAACACCGGGGAGCTGTTTTTT
cdr3_aa: CASSSGRFNTGELFF
clone_size: .
d_call: .
j_call: TRBJ2-2
v_call: TRBV6-5

cdr3_nt: TGTGCCAGCAGCCCATACAGGAGCTCTGGGGCCAACGTCCTGACTTTC
cdr3_aa: CASSPYRSSGANVLTF
clone_size: .
d_call: .
j_call: TRBJ2-6
v_call: TRBV27

cdr3_nt: TGCGCCAGCAGCCCATCGTCGAGATCCGCCTATGGCTACACCTTC
cdr3_aa: CASSPSSRSAYGYTF
clone_size: .
d_call: .
j_call: TRBJ1-2
v_call: TRBV5-1

cdr3_nt: TGTGCCAGCAGTCAGGGGCCGGGAACCGGGGAGCTGTTTTTT
cdr3_aa: CASSQGPGTGELFF
clone_size: .
d_call: .
j_call: TRBJ2-2
v_call: TRBV6-1

cdr3_nt: TGTGCCAGCAGCTTAGTAGCGACAGGGTCCTACGAGCAGTACTTC
cdr3_aa: CASSLVATGSYEQYF
clone_size: .
d_call: TRBD1
j_call: TRBJ2-7
v_call: TRBV7-2

cdr3_nt: TGTGCCAGCAATGGGCTCCCGAGCAATCAGCCCCAGCATTTT
cdr3_aa: CASNGLPSNQPQHF
clone_size: .
d_call: .
j_call: TRBJ1-5
v_call: TRBV28

cdr3_nt: TGTGCCAGCAGTTACAGGACAGGGGGGTCCTACGAGCAGTACTTC
cdr3_aa: CASSYRTGGSYEQYF
clone_size: .
d_call: TRBD1
j_call: TRBJ2-7
v_call: TRBV6-6

cdr3_nt: TGTGCCAGCAGTTACTCAGGGCTGATCACTGAAGCTTTCTTT
cdr3_aa: CASSYSGLITEAFF
clone_size: .
d_call: .
j_call: TRBJ1-1
v_call: TRBV6-6

cdr3_nt: TGTGCTAGTGCCGGGGAGGGGGCCAATGAAAAACTGTTTTTT
cdr3_aa: CASAGEGANEKLFF
clone_size: .
d_call: TRBD1
j_call: TRBJ1-4
v_call: TRBV12-5

cdr3_nt: TGTGCCAGCAGCCCTTCTAGGTCGACGCAGTATTTT
cdr3_aa: CASSPSRSTQYF
clone_size: few
d_call: .
j_call: TRBJ2-3
v_call: TRBV7-2

cdr3_nt: TGTGCCAGTAGTACAGTCTCGGGGGCCTACGAGCAGTACTTC
cdr3_aa: CASSTVSGAYEQYF
clone_size: .
d_call: .
j_call: TRBJ2-7
v_call: TRBV19

cdr3_nt: TGTGCCACCAGCGGGGACAGGGCCCGTTCCCAAAACTATGGCTACACCTTC
cdr3_aa: CATSGDRARSQNYGYTF
clone_size: .
d_call: TRBD1
j_call: TRBJ1-2
v_call: TRBV15

cdr3_nt: TGTGCCAGCAGCTCCCAGGACACAGCCAAAAACATTCAGTACTTC
cdr3_aa: CASSSQDTAKNIQYF
clone_size: once
d_call: .
j_call: TRBJ2-4
v_call: TRBV7-8

cdr3_nt: TGCGCCAGCAGCTCCTCAGGGGATCAAGAGACCCAGTACTTC
cdr3_aa: CASSSSGDQETQYF
clone_size: few
d_call: .
j_call: TRBJ2-5
v_call: TRBV5-1

cdr3_nt: TGTGCCAGCAGCTTAGCGCTCGCGCCAGAGACCCAGTACTTC
cdr3_aa: CASSLALAPETQYF
clone_size: once
d_call: .
j_call: TRBJ2-5
v_call: TRBV7-9

cdr3_nt: TGTGCCAGCAGCTTTAGGGGCACTGAAGCTTTCTTT
cdr3_aa: CASSFRGTEAFF
clone_size: .
d_call: .
j_call: TRBJ1-1
v_call: TRBV11-3

cdr3_nt: TGCAGTGCAATCGAGTTCTACGAGCAGTACTTC
cdr3_aa: CSAIEFYEQYF
clone_size: .
d_call: .
j_call: TRBJ2-7
v_call: TRBV20-1

cdr3_nt: TGTGCCAGCAGCGTGGGACAGGCCCCTGACTATGGCTACACCTTC
cdr3_aa: CASSVGQAPDYGYTF
clone_size: .
d_call: TRBD1
j_call: TRBJ1-2
v_call: TRBV9

cdr3_nt: TGCGCCAGCCGTGATTTGACAGGGGACTCGGAAGCTTTCTTT
cdr3_aa: CASRDLTGDSEAFF
clone_size: few
d_call: TRBD1
j_call: TRBJ1-1
v_call: TRBV5-1

cdr3_nt: TGTGCCAGCAGCTTCGGGGGTCTAGCCAAAAACATTCAGTACTTC
cdr3_aa: CASSFGGLAKNIQYF
clone_size: .
d_call: .
j_call: TRBJ2-4
v_call: TRBV5-6

cdr3_nt: TGTGCCAGCAGCGTAGCGGGGTCTCGCACAGATACGCAGTATTTT
cdr3_aa: CASSVAGSRTDTQYF
clone_size: medium-sized
d_call: .
j_call: TRBJ2-3
v_call: TRBV9

cdr3_nt: TGTGCCAGCAATCGGTGGGGGGACACTGAAGCTTTCTTT
cdr3_aa: CASNRWGDTEAFF
clone_size: .
d_call: .
j_call: TRBJ1-1
v_call: TRBV6-6